The 10 T cell receptor beta chains given below trace back to one sample, sequenced in a study of cytotoxic CD8 clonotypes in ibrutinib-treated CLL. Using immunoSEQ multiplex PCR, the repertoire was profiled, and TCRdb retains in-frame clones only, with some absent. The sample has 90,000 to 95,000 clones, 60% to 80% seen once; the top ten hold just under 25%. The source material was PBMCs, sampled after 24 months of ibrutinib treatment. All receptors derive from a human donor with chronic lymphocytic leukemia.

J is TRBJ2-7 and V is TRBV15; 10 bases map to TRBD2. Germline loops: CDR1 LNHNV, CDR2 YYDKDF (reference sequence). V gave up 10 bases and J gave up 2 bases; unmatched junction bases: 5. The CDR3 has 13 residues. Here the CDR3 reads CAIRAGGTYEQYF. The CDR3 DNA is TGTGCCATCCGAGCGGGAGGGACCTACGAGCAGTACTTC.

The rearrangement joins TRBV28 to TRBJ1-5; D possibly corresponds to TRBD1 (5 bases). The length of the CDR3 is 14 residues. Germline CDR1 reads MDHEN; CDR2 reads SYDVKM. V was clipped by 6 bases and J by 6 bases, with 15 bases between them. The CDR3 sequence is CASRLSGTGQPQHF. The DNA for the CDR3 is TGTGCCAGCAGACTGTCCGGGACTGGTCAGCCCCAGCATTTT.

This clone has a handful of counts. The gene calls are TRBV27 and TRBJ2-2, with 11 bases lining up with TRBD2. V gave up 8 bases and J gave up 5 bases; unmatched junction bases: 10. Germline CDR1 is MNHEY and CDR2 is SMNVEV (reference sequence). CDR3 length: 16 residues. The CDR3: CASYTSGSRYTGELFF. The CDR3 nucleotides read TGTGCCAGCTATACTAGCGGGAGTCGATATACCGGGGAGCTGTTTTTT.

This sequence joins TRBV7-6 and TRBJ2-3; TRBD2 matches 9 bases. This CDR3 is 17 amino acids long. CDR1 and CDR2 from the germline V gene are SGHVS and FNYEAQ. The V and J ends lost 1 base and 3 bases, in that order; junction bases with no gene match: 8. The CDR3 loop is CASSLGAGGPRTDTQYF. The DNA for the CDR3 is TGTGCCAGCAGCTTAGGTGCGGGAGGGCCGAGGACAGATACGCAGTATTTT. The entire variable domain, with the rest obtained from reference TRBV7-6 and TRBJ2-3, is as follows: GAGVSQSPRYKVTKRGQDVALRCDPISGHVSLYWYRQALGQGPEFLTYFNYEAQQDKSGLPNDRFSAERPEGSISTLTIQRTEQRDSAMYRCASSLGAGGPRTDTQYFGPGTRLTVL.

This chain uses TRBV5-1 with TRBJ2-7; a possible D gene is TRBD1 (6 bases). Germline CDR1 is SGHRS and CDR2 is YFSETQ. This CDR3 is 16 amino acids long. Trimming shortened V by 3 bases and J by 0 bases, and 16 bases separated the two germline ends. CDR3 sequence: CASSSGQFSYSYEQYF. The CDR3 coding sequence is TGCGCCAGCAGCTCCGGACAGTTCTCCTACTCCTACGAGCAGTACTTC.

The chain recombines TRBV27 with TRBJ2-7, with 8 bases identical to TRBD1. This CDR3 comprises 13 residues. Germline lookup yields CDR1 MNHEY and CDR2 SMNVEV (reference sequence). V was clipped by 6 bases and J by 3 bases; unmatched bases: 4. The CDR3: CASRTGQGYEQYF. CDR3 DNA sequence: TGTGCCAGCAGGACCGGACAGGGCTACGAGCAGTACTTC.

The V gene is TRBV5-4, the J gene TRBJ1-6, with 7 bases matching TRBD1. Germline V gene data show CDR1 as SGHNT and CDR2 as YYREEE (reference sequence). This CDR3 comprises 16 residues. V was pared by 0 bases and J by 7 bases, with 7 bases of the junction left unmatched. CDR3 sequence reads: CASSLEVTGKNSPLHF. The CDR3, as DNA: TGTGCCAGCAGCTTGGAGGTGACAGGGAAAAATTCACCCCTCCACTTT.

The V call is TRBV29-1, the J call TRBJ1-2, with D tentatively TRBD1 (5 bases). Per the germline V gene, CDR1 is SQVTM and CDR2 is ANQGSEA. CDR3 length: 14 residues. V gave up 4 bases and J gave up 1 base, with 13 bases separating them. The CDR3 loop reads CSVAWIGGNYGYTF. CDR3 DNA sequence: TGCAGCGTTGCTTGGATCGGGGGTAACTATGGCTACACCTTC.

The rearrangement links TRBV7-8 to TRBJ1-2; weak D call: TRBD1 (6 bases). Trimming shortened V by 4 bases and J by 8 bases, and 20 bases separated the two germline ends. The V gene's germline CDR1 is SGHVS and CDR2 FQNEAQ. The CDR3 consists of 15 residues. Here the CDR3 DNA reads TGTGCCAGCAGCTCACGGACAGATCCATTACTAGGCTACACCTTC. Translating it yields CASSSRTDPLLGYTF.

This chain links TRBV19 with TRBJ2-5; D possibly corresponds to TRBD2 (6 bases). V was clipped by 1 base and J by 5 bases, with 17 bases between them. Germline V gives CDR1 LNHDA, CDR2 SQIVND (reference sequence). This CDR3 contains 16 residues. Here the CDR3 DNA reads TGTGCCAGTAGTATAGGGAATTATGGGGGGACGGAGACCCAGTACTTC. This gives the protein CASSIGNYGGTETQYF.